This T cell receptor (beta chain) was recovered during a study of human T cells and chemical hapten exposure. Broader study findings: Following DPC sensitization, TCRs present above 1 in 1000 frequency showed no change. While controls formed fewer of them, expanded TCRs formed significantly more large CDR3 similarity clusters.

TCRdb re-called the RACE reads with MiXCR, one entry per CDR3 protein. The data contain some 400,000 distinct CDR3 sequences, 5.1% of them singletons. Time point reported: pre-sensitization, week 0. Treatment meaning: therapeutic diphenylcyclopropenone sensitization with weekly scalp DPC. The CDR3 runs to 16 residues. Germline V gives CDR1 LNHDA, CDR2 SQIVND (reference sequence). This clonotype was seen a few times. As yet, its antigen is unknown. This rearrangement joins TRBV19 to TRBJ1-5, with a weak D call TRBD1 (6 bases). This sequence was found in a woman in her fifties or sixties with alopecia areata. Some clones in this sample may be carry-over from other donors' samples. The sample consisted of whole blood, taken in connection with sensitization to the hapten diphenylcyclopropenone (DPC). The CDR3 region is CASGGGDRISNQPQHF. DNA of the CDR3: TGTGCTTCGGGGGGGGGCGACCGCATTAGCAATCAGCCCCAGCATTTT.